This entry is about one T cell receptor beta chain. The antigen remains unidentified. From germline, CDR1 is SGDLS and CDR2 YYNGEE. CDR3 length equals 17 residues. V dropped 3 bases and J dropped 4; count of bases not matched to a gene: 14. This entry belongs to a study of cytomegalovirus exposure and HLA in healthy donors. Whole-study results and caveats: An apparent linkage of common viral pathogens to several of the most significant clusters emerged in a later analysis.

Vbeta (60) and Jbeta (13) primers were used in the PCR. Sequencing was performed with immunoSEQ multiplex PCR; in TCRdb, only in-frame clones are kept and a portion is missing. There are 150,000 to 200,000 clones in the sample; roughly 76% occur only once, and roughly an eighth lies in the top ten. The sequencing input was PBMCs. The chain links TRBV9 to TRBJ2-3; 7 nucleotides line up with TRBD2. The sequence was collected from a woman between 45 and 65 years old in good health and CMV-seronegative. As DNA, the CDR3 is TGTGCCAGCAGCGCGGGTCTGAGGGAGGGGAGGGCAGATACGCAGTATTTT. Encoded protein: CASSAGLREGRADTQYF.